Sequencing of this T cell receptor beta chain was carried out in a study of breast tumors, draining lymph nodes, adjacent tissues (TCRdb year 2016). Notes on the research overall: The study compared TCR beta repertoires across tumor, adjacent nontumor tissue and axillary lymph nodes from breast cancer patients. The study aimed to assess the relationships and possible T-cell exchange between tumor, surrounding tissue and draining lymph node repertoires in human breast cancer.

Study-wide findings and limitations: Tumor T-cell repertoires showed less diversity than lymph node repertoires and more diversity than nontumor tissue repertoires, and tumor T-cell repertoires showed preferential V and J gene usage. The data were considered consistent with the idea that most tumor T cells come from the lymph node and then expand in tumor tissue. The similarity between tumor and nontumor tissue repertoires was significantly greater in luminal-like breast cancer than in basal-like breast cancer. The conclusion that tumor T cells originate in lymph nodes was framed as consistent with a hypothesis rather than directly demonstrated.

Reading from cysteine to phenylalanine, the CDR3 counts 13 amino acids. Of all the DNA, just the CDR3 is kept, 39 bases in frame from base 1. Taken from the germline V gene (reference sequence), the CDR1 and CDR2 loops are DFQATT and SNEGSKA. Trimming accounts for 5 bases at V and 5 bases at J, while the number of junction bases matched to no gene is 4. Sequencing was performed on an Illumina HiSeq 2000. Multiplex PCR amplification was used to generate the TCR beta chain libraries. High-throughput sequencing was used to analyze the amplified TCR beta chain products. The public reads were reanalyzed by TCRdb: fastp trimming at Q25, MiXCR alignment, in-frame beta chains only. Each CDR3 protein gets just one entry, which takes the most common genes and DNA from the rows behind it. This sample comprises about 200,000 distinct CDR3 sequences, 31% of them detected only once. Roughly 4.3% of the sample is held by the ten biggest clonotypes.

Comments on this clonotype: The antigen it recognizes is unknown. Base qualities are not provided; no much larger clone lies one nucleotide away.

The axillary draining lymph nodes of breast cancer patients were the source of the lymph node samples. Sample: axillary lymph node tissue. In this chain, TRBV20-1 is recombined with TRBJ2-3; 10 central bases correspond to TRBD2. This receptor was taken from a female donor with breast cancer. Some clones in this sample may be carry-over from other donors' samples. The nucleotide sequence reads TGCAGTGCTCCGGGGACTAGCGTAGATACGCAGTATTTT. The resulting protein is CSAPGTSVDTQYF.